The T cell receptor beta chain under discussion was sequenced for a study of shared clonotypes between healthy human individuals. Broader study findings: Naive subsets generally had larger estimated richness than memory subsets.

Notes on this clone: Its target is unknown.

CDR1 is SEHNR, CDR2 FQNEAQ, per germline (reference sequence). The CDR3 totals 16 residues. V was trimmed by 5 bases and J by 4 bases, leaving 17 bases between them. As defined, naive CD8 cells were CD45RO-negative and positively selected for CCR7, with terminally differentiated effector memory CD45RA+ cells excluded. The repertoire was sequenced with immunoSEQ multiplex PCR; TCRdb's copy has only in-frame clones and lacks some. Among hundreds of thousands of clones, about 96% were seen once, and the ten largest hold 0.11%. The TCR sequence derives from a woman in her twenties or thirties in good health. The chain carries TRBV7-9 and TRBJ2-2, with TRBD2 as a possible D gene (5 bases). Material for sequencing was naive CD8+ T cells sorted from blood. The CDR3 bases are TGTGCCAGCAGCATCAGTCGGGATTCTCTCACCGGGGAGCTGTTTTTT. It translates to CASSISRDSLTGELFF.